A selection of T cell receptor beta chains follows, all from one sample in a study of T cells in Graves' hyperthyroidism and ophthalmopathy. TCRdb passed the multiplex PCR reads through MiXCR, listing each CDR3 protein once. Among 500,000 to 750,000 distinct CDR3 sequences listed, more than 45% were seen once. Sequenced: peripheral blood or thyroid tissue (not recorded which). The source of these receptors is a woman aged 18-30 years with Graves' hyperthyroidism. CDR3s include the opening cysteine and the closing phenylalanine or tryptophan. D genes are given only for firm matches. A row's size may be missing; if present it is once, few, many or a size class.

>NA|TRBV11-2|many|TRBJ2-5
CASSSLGSYQETQYF
TGTGCCAGCAGCTCCCTCGGCAGCTACCAAGAGACCCAGTACTTC
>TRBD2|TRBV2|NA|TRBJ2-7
CASRDMGGGLEQYF
TGTGCCAGCAGAGACATGGGGGGAGGGCTGGAGCAGTACTTC
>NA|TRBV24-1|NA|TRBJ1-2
CATSDQGIGYGYTF
TGTGCCACCAGTGATCAGGGGATCGGCTATGGCTACACCTTC
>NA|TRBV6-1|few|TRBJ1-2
CATISTRGGGLGYGYTF
TGTGCCACTATATCCACGAGGGGAGGGGGTTTAGGCTATGGCTACACCTTC
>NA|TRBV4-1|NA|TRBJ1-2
CASSQDPGTDYGYTF
TGCGCCAGCAGCCAAGATCCCGGGACGGACTATGGCTACACCTTC
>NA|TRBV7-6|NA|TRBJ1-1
CASSLGRDKGEAFF
TGTGCCAGCAGCCTAGGCAGGGATAAGGGTGAAGCTTTCTTT
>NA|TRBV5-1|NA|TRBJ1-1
CASSLDGTSTTEAFF
TGCGCCAGCAGCTTGGATGGGACCTCAACGACTGAAGCTTTCTTT
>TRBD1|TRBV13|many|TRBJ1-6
CASRGTGDSPLHF
TGTGCCAGCAGGGGGACAGGTGATTCACCCCTCCACTTT
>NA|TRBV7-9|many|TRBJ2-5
CASSSSYGGGQETQYF
TGTGCCAGCAGCTCGAGCTACGGCGGAGGGCAAGAGACCCAGTACTTC
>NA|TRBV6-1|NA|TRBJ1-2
CASSETSGNYTF
TGTGCCAGCAGCGAGACTAGCGGGAACTACACCTTC
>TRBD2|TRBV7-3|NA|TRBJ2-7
CASSLSAGREKYEQYF
TGTGCCAGCAGCTTATCAGCCGGGCGGGAGAAATACGAGCAGTACTTC
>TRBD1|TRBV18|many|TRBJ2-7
CASSITGDEQYF
TGTGCCAGCTCAATTACAGGGGACGAGCAGTACTTC
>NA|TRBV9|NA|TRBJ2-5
CASSGAGGIGETQYF
TGTGCCAGCAGCGGGGCCGGTGGGATTGGGGAGACCCAGTACTTC
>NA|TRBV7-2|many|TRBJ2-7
CASSHPKYEQYF
TGTGCCAGCAGCCACCCAAAGTACGAGCAGTACTTC
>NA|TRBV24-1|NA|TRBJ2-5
CATSSRGGKETQYF
TGTGCCACCAGTTCTAGAGGGGGGAAAGAGACCCAGTACTTC
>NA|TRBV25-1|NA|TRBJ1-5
CASRDIYGNQPQHF
TGTGCCAGCCGGGACATTTATGGCAATCAGCCCCAGCATTTT
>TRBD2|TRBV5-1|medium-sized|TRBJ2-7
CASSPWLAGEPNEQYF
TGCGCCAGCAGCCCCTGGCTAGCGGGAGAGCCCAACGAGCAGTACTTC
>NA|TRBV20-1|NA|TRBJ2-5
CSAPAQVQETQYF
TGCAGTGCTCCCGCGCAGGTCCAAGAGACCCAGTACTTC
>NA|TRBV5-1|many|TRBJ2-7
CASSPGTPHSYEQYF
TGCGCCAGCAGCCCCGGGACACCTCACTCCTACGAGCAGTACTTC
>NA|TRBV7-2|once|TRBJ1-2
CASSLGLATDGYTF
TGTGCCAGCAGCCTGGGACTAGCCACAGATGGCTACACCTTC
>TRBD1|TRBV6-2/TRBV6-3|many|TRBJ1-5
CASRGQGAYQPQHF
TGTGCCAGCAGAGGACAGGGGGCTTATCAGCCCCAGCATTTT
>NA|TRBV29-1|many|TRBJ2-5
CSVGGPMQETQYF
TGCAGCGTTGGGGGACCGATGCAAGAGACCCAGTACTTC
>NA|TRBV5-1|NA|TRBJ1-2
CASSLDGSYNGYTF
TGCGCCAGCAGCTTGGACGGGAGCTACAATGGCTACACCTTC
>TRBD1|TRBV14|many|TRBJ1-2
CASSHGTVYYTF
TGTGCCAGCAGCCACGGGACAGTCTACTACACCTTC
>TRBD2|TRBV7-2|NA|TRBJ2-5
CASSLGRGVQETQYF
TGTGCCAGCAGCTTGGGGAGGGGAGTTCAAGAGACCCAGTACTTC
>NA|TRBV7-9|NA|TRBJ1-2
CASSPDRHGYTF
TGTGCCAGCAGCCCGGACAGACATGGCTACACCTTC
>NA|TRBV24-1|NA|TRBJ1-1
CATSSPSQGGRTEAFF
TGTGCCACCAGCTCACCCTCACAGGGAGGACGGACTGAAGCTTTCTTT
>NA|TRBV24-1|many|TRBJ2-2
CATSDLSVNTGELFF
TGTGCCACCAGTGATCTGTCAGTGAACACCGGGGAGCTGTTTTTT
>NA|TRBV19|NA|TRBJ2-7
CASSTRTPFTYEQYF
TGTGCCAGTAGTACCCGGACCCCCTTTACTTACGAGCAGTACTTC
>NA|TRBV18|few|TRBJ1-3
CASSLTGSGGNTIYF
TGTGCCAGCTCACTTACAGGGTCTGGAGGAAACACCATATATTTT
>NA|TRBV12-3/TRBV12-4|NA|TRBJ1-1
CASSSGGGWAEAFF
TGTGCCAGCAGTTCGGGCGGAGGGTGGGCTGAAGCTTTCTTT
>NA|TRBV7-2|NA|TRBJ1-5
CASSTSQGDQPQHF
TGTGCCAGCAGCACATCCCAGGGAGATCAGCCCCAGCATTTT
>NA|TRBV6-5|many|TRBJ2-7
CASSHLGTGNEQYF
TGTGCCAGCAGCCACCTAGGGACGGGCAACGAGCAGTACTTC
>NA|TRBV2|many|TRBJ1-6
CASSFTLSNSPLHF
TGTGCCAGCAGTTTCACACTATCTAATTCACCCCTCCACTTT
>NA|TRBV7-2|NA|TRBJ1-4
CASSLQGTEEKLFF
TGTGCCAGCAGCTTACAGGGGACGGAAGAAAAACTGTTTTTT
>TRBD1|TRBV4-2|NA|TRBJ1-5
CASSQDRVGQPQHF
TGTGCCAGCAGCCAGGACAGGGTGGGTCAGCCCCAGCATTTT
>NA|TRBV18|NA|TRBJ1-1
CASSPETGLNTEAFF
TGTGCCAGCTCACCAGAGACAGGTTTGAACACTGAAGCTTTCTTT
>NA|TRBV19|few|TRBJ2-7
CANSTFASEQYF
TGTGCCAATAGTACCTTCGCCAGCGAGCAGTACTTC
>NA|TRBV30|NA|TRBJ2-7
CAWDGLNEQYF
TGTGCCTGGGACGGTCTGAACGAGCAGTACTTC
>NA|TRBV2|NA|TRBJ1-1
CASRLLERARTEAFF
TGTGCCAGCAGGTTATTGGAAAGGGCACGCACTGAAGCTTTCTTT
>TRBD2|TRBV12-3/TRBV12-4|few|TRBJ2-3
CASSPPVSGSADTQYF
TGTGCCAGCAGCCCCCCGGTTAGCGGGAGTGCAGATACGCAGTATTTT
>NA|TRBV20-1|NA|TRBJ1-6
CSASDWNSNQPLHF
TGCAGTGCTTCCGACTGGAATAGCAATCAGCCCCTCCACTTT
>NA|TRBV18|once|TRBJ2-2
CASSPGFGELFF
TGTGCCAGCTCACCAGGGTTCGGGGAGCTGTTTTTT
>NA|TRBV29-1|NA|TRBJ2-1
CSVEDQQGLGYEQFF
TGCAGCGTTGAAGATCAACAGGGATTGGGGTATGAGCAGTTCTTC
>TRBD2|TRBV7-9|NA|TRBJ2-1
CASSPRVAGVVRSNNEQFF
TGTGCCAGCAGCCCTAGGGTGGCGGGAGTTGTCCGCTCGAATAATGAGCAGTTCTTC
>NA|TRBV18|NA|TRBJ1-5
CASSREGDGNRPQHF
TGTGCCAGCTCTCGGGAGGGAGATGGCAATCGGCCCCAGCATTTT